This entry concerns a single T cell receptor (beta chain). Its antigen is not known. Documented time point: recipient sample about 28 days before transplant, after cytoreduction. Produced via immunoSEQ multiplex PCR; TCRdb's table is partial and in-frame only. The repertoire consists of about 28,000 clones, with just over 90% occurring once and the leading ten covering more than 2%. This record comes from a study of T cell clonotyping in hematopoietic cell transplantation. The study, taken as a whole, reports: CD4 and CD8 repertoire contributions could not be separated without sorting. Recipient TCR diversity dropped after transplant; expanded clonotypes rose from day 30 to 180. Higher Inverse Simpson Index values in graft donor and pretransplant recipient predicted broader posttransplant TCR diversity.

The CDR3 has 11 residues. V lost 6 bases to trimming and J lost 2 bases, with 8 bases between them. CDR1 is DFQATT and CDR2 is SNEGSKA in the germline V gene (reference sequence). This receptor was identified in a man aged 50-59 years with acute myeloid leukemia. Some clones in this sample may be carry-over from other donors' samples. The sequenced sample was peripheral blood mononuclear cells, obtained before stem cell transplant. The chain carries TRBV20-1 and TRBJ2-7; D is possibly TRBD1 or TRBD2 (5 bases each). The chain's CDR3 is CSAPGPYEQYF. CDR3 DNA sequence: TGCAGTGCCCCGGGGCCCTACGAGCAGTACTTC.